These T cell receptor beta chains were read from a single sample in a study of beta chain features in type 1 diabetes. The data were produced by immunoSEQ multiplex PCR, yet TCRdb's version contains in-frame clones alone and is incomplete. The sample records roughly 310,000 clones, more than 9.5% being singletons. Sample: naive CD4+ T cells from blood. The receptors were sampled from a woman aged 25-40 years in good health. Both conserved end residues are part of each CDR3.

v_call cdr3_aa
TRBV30 CAWSVYRPNEKLFF
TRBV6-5 CASSYEDRTYNEQFF
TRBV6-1 CASSVALRRYEQYF
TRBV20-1 CSAREGREQYF
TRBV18 CASSPQGDGTEAFF
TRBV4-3 CASSPVDRAQPQHF
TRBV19 CASSPGTGRSEQYF
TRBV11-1 CASHGTSGSSEQFF
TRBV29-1 CSVTGTGYGQYF
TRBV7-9 CASSLSGLAGVDTQYF
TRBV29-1 CSVETTLDTEAFF
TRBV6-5 CASSTTGNEQYF
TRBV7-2 CASSSTGLANQPQHF
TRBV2 CASTRDGTSGFYEQYF
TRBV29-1 CSVGPSGMEQFF
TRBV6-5 CASSYSSRGLYNEQFF
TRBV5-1 CASGDRGRYNEQFF
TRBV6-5 CASRRTGTGNHEQYF
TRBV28 CASSPPTGSFYNEQFF
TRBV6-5 CASSYDGTGGLGQHF
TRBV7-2 CASSLGASGGYNEQFF
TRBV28 CASNLGLLQNTGELFF
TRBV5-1 CASSLPSGQLNTDTQYF
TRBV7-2 CASSRQGNQPQHF
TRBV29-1 CSVLDRDDYGYTF
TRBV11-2 CASSLGQGTYEQYF
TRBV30 CASSLTYTDTQYF
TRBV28 CASRDAGQGTDTIYF
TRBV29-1 CSVGLLGRAGDTQYF
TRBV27 CASSLEISSGRAHEQYF
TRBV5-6 CASSLYYEQYF
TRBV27 CASSFWGQNTEAFF
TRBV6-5 CASSLADTQYF
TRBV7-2 CASSLVQGGTEAFF
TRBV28 CASILGSEQYF
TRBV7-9 CASSPPGLALGNEQFF
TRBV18 CASSPAGHSEAFF
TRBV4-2 CASSQDLGGADTQYF
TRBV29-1 CSVLGLAGGEQYF
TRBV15 CATSREIGAGQTDTQYF
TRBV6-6 CASSYSGTGTDTQYF
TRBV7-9 CASSFGGPVYEQYF
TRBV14 CASSQAGGLAGGKSSYNEQFF
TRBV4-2 CASSQRTGPGTEAFF
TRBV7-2 CASSLANSRGYTF